This passage covers 5 T cell receptor beta chains from one sample sequenced in a study of T cell responses to AZD1222 COVID-19 vaccine. Here immunoSEQ multiplex PCR was the method, and the copy in TCRdb shows in-frame clones only, minus some. The sample carries some 150,000 clones, just over 90% recorded once. The starting material was peripheral blood, obtained on day 0 of AZD1222 vaccination. Every receptor here comes from an adult in good health.

The chain combines TRBV4-3 with TRBJ2-3; D call uncertain. This CDR3 contains 17 residues. Germline V gene data show CDR1 as LGHNA and CDR2 as YSLEER. Trimming pared 0 bases from V and 1 base from J, leaving 14 bases between. The chain's CDR3 is CASSQDKGLSGTDTQYF. The CDR3 nucleotides read TGCGCCAGCAGCCAAGATAAGGGCCTGTCGGGCACAGATACGCAGTATTTT.

This clone was detected once. CDR3 nucleotides: TGCGCCAGCAGCTTGGTTACGCTAGCGGGCACTAGCACAGATACGCAGTATTTT. Translation gives CASSLVTLAGTSTDTQYF. The rearrangement joins TRBV5-1 to TRBJ2-3; 8 bases agree with TRBD2. The V gene end was trimmed by 0 bases and the J gene end by 0 bases; junction bases not matched to a gene: 9. CDR1 is SGHRS and CDR2 is YFSETQ in the germline V gene. This CDR3 is 18 amino acids long.

This sequence joins TRBV4-1 and TRBJ2-4, with D hard to call. The CDR3 runs to 14 residues. Per germline, CDR1 MGHRA and CDR2 YSYEKL. V lost 0 bases and J 6 bases, leaving 9 bases between the germline ends. As DNA, the CDR3 is TGCGCCAGCAGCCAAGAAGGGATAAGAAACATTCAGTACTTC. This sequence encodes CASSQEGIRNIQYF.

The V gene is TRBV19, the J gene TRBJ1-5, with a tentative D call TRBD1 (6 bases). The V end was cut by 5 bases, the J end by 0 bases, with 14 bases between. CDR1 is LNHDA, CDR2 SQIVND, per germline (reference sequence). The CDR3 covers 16 residues. The CDR3, as DNA: TGTGCCAGTAGTCCCCCGACAGGTTATAGCAATCAGCCCCAGCATTTT. The encoded protein is CASSPPTGYSNQPQHF.

The V gene is TRBV18, the J gene TRBJ1-1, with D unresolved. Per germline, CDR1 KGHSH and CDR2 LQKENI. V was trimmed by 3 bases and J by 0 bases, leaving 8 bases between them. The CDR3 has 14 amino acids. The CDR3 loop is CASSPSMMNTEAFF. The CDR3 bases are TGTGCCAGCTCACCCTCCATGATGAACACTGAAGCTTTCTTT. Supplemented by reference TRBV18 and TRBJ1-1, the full variable domain reads NAGVMQNPRHLVRRRGQEARLRCSPMKGHSHVYWYRQLPEEGLKFMVYLQKENIIDESGMPKERFSAEFPKEGPSILRIQQVVRGDSAAYFCASSPSMMNTEAFFGQGTRLTVV.